These T cell receptor beta chains were read from a single sample in a study of blood T cell repertoires in COVID-19. The assay was immunoSEQ multiplex PCR, and TCRdb's table has in-frame clones only and misses some. The table records 150,000 to 200,000 clones, more than 65% of them present only once. Sequencing used PBMCs or T cells enriched from blood (not recorded which). Receptors originate from a woman aged 50 to 60 with acute COVID-19. The CDR3 runs from the conserved cysteine through the conserved F or W. The D gene is left open where the match is weak. Clone size appears in some rows only: once, few, many, or a class for an expanded clone.

TRBD1,once,15,TRBJ1-1,TRBV7-8,CASSLRTGGDTEAFF,TGTGCCAGCAGTCTTAGGACAGGAGGAGACACTGAAGCTTTCTTT
.,.,13,TRBJ1-5,TRBV5-1,CASSWAGNQPQHF,TGCGCCAGCAGCTGGGCAGGGAATCAGCCCCAGCATTTT
TRBD1,.,17,TRBJ1-2,TRBV27,CASSLYSIGTGGFGYTF,TGTGCCAGCAGTTTATATTCAATTGGGACAGGGGGCTTTGGCTACACCTTC
TRBD1,.,15,TRBJ1-6,TRBV30,CAGTVFEAYNSPLHF,TGTGCCGGGACAGTTTTTGAGGCCTATAATTCACCCCTCCACTTT
TRBD2,.,15,TRBJ2-2,TRBV7-6,CASSSGLVETGELFF,TGTGCCAGCAGCTCGGGACTAGTCGAGACCGGGGAGCTGTTTTTT
.,few,14,TRBJ1-1,TRBV25-1,CASRGAGGRAEAFF,TGTGCCAGCCGGGGAGCCGGGGGTAGGGCTGAAGCTTTCTTT
.,.,13,TRBJ1-1,TRBV3-1/TRBV3-2,CASTRDTYTEAFF,TGTGCCAGCACCCGGGACACATACACTGAAGCTTTCTTT
.,.,15,TRBJ1-5,TRBV10-1,CASSEHRKGNQPQHF,TGCGCCAGCAGTGAGCACAGAAAGGGCAATCAGCCCCAGCATTTT
.,once,14,TRBJ1-4,TRBV10-2,CASNSGSTNEKLFF,TGCGCCAGCAACTCAGGGTCAACTAATGAAAAACTGTTTTTT
.,.,13,TRBJ1-2,TRBV28,CASSLSGGLGYTF,TGTGCCAGCAGTTTATCGGGGGGACTTGGCTACACCTTC
.,.,15,TRBJ1-2,TRBV25-1,CASSEDKGRYYGYTF,TGTGCCAGCAGTGAGGATAAGGGGCGGTACTATGGCTACACCTTC
.,.,16,TRBJ1-3,TRBV7-2,CASSTYRASSGNTIYF,TGTGCCAGCAGCACCTACAGGGCCAGCTCTGGAAACACCATATATTTT
.,once,14,TRBJ1-2,TRBV5-1,CASSQGGGADGYTF,TGCGCCAGCAGCCAGGGTGGGGGCGCGGATGGCTACACCTTC
.,few,14,TRBJ1-5,TRBV25-1,CASSEYPDEGPQHF,TGTGCCAGCAGTGAATATCCCGACGAGGGGCCCCAGCATTTT
TRBD1,.,14,TRBJ1-6,TRBV7-2,CASSLGDSGSPLHF,TGTGCCAGCAGCTTGGGGGACAGCGGTTCACCCCTCCACTTT
TRBD1,few,12,TRBJ1-2,TRBV7-9,CASSFTGGGYTF,TGTGCCAGCAGCTTCACAGGGGGTGGCTACACCTTC
.,.,13,TRBJ2-3,TRBV5-1,CASSSRVTDTQYF,TGCGCCAGCAGCTCCAGGGTTACAGATACGCAGTATTTT
TRBD1,.,16,TRBJ1-4,TRBV3-1/TRBV3-2,CASSQQTGVANEKLFF,TGTGCCAGCAGCCAACAGACAGGGGTGGCTAATGAAAAACTGTTTTTT
TRBD1,.,12,TRBJ1-1,TRBV11-3,CASSQTGAEAFF,TGTGCCAGCAGCCAAACAGGGGCGGAAGCTTTCTTT
.,.,12,TRBJ1-5,TRBV10-2,CASSREGQPQHF,TGCGCCAGCAGTCGAGAGGGTCAGCCCCAGCATTTT
.,.,15,TRBJ1-1,TRBV19,CASRRHRDIHTEAFF,TGTGCCAGTAGACGACACCGGGACATTCACACTGAAGCTTTCTTT
TRBD1,once,15,TRBJ2-1,TRBV6-5,CASIAGQVNYNEQFF,TGTGCCAGCATCGCAGGACAGGTGAACTACAATGAGCAGTTCTTC
.,many,12,TRBJ1-5,TRBV28,CASSEGNQPQHF,TGTGCCAGCAGTGAGGGTAATCAGCCCCAGCATTTT
.,.,13,TRBJ1-5,TRBV20-1,CSASGQINQPQHF,TGCAGTGCTAGTGGACAGATCAATCAGCCCCAGCATTTT
.,.,17,TRBJ1-1,TRBV5-1,CASSFGTAPIMNTEAFF,TGCGCCAGCAGCTTCGGGACTGCCCCTATTATGAACACTGAAGCTTTCTTT
.,few,13,TRBJ1-2,TRBV12-3/TRBV12-4,CASSLDRIYGYTF,TGTGCCAGCAGTTTGGACAGAATCTATGGCTACACCTTC
.,.,13,TRBJ2-5,TRBV7-9,CASSSLRQETQYF,TGTGCCAGCAGCTCTTTGCGGCAAGAGACCCAGTACTTC
TRBD1,.,14,TRBJ1-6,TRBV5-1,CASSLGQPNSPLHF,TGCGCCAGCTCTTTGGGACAGCCAAATTCACCCCTCCACTTT
TRBD1,few,16,TRBJ1-6,TRBV11-2,CASSPHLDRVNSPLHF,TGTGCCAGCAGCCCCCATCTGGACAGGGTTAATTCACCCCTCCACTTT
.,.,14,TRBJ1-1,TRBV9,CASSVVGQNTEAFF,TGTGCCAGCAGCGTAGTGGGCCAGAACACTGAAGCTTTCTTT
TRBD2,.,17,TRBJ2-5,TRBV7-6,CASSPTSGGGKKETQYF,TGTGCCAGCAGCCCGACTAGCGGGGGGGGAAAAAAAGAGACCCAGTACTTC
TRBD1,few,17,TRBJ1-5,TRBV7-9,CASRSGTGGAEGQPQHF,TGTGCCAGCAGGTCCGGGACAGGGGGCGCAGAGGGCCAGCCCCAGCATTTT
.,.,13,TRBJ1-5,TRBV10-1,CASSVGHNQPQHF,TGCGCCAGCAGTGTGGGACACAATCAGCCCCAGCATTTT
.,.,11,TRBJ1-2,TRBV2,CASSNRQDYTF,TGTGCCAGCAGTAATAGACAGGACTACACCTTC
TRBD1,.,12,TRBJ1-1,TRBV29-1,CSVRTGRTEAFF,TGCAGCGTTCGGACAGGGCGGACTGAAGCTTTCTTT
TRBD2,.,14,TRBJ2-1,TRBV27,CASSVAGAYNEQFF,TGTGCCAGCAGTGTAGCGGGGGCCTACAATGAGCAGTTCTTC
.,.,14,TRBJ1-6,TRBV2,CASSETAHNSPLHF,TGTGCCAGCAGTGAGACAGCTCATAATTCACCCCTCCACTTT
.,few,13,TRBJ2-1,TRBV6-2/TRBV6-3,CASSILLANEQFF,TGTGCCAGCAGTATTCTTTTAGCTAATGAGCAGTTCTTC
TRBD1,.,15,TRBJ2-1,TRBV2,CASSVGQGGYNEQFF,TGTGCCAGCAGTGTCGGACAGGGGGGTTACAATGAGCAGTTCTTC
.,.,14,TRBJ1-5,TRBV5-1,CASSLDSLNQPQHF,TGCGCCAGCAGCCTGGACAGCTTGAATCAGCCCCAGCATTTT
.,.,16,TRBJ2-4,TRBV7-2,CASSLGQGLAKNIQYF,TGTGCCAGCAGCTTAGGACAGGGACTAGCCAAAAACATTCAGTACTTC
TRBD1,.,16,TRBJ2-5,TRBV27,CASGHPDRGTEETQYF,TGTGCCAGCGGGCATCCGGACAGGGGGACGGAGGAGACCCAGTACTTC
.,.,15,TRBJ1-1,TRBV9,CASSGAAGPNTEAFF,TGTGCCAGCAGCGGCGCGGCGGGCCCTAACACTGAAGCTTTCTTT
.,.,14,TRBJ1-6,TRBV7-9,CASSPAGANSPLHF,TGTGCCAGCAGTCCCGCGGGGGCAAATTCACCCCTCCACTTT
TRBD1,.,15,TRBJ2-5,TRBV6-5,CASSQPRQGWKTQYF,TGTGCCAGCAGTCAACCCCGACAGGGATGGAAGACCCAGTACTTC
TRBD2,once,14,TRBJ2-2,TRBV2,CASRNSGGFGELFF,TGTGCCAGCAGGAATAGCGGGGGGTTCGGGGAGCTGTTTTTT
TRBD1,few,16,TRBJ2-3,TRBV7-9,CASRSRDRATTDTQYF,TGTGCCAGCAGATCCCGGGACAGGGCTACTACAGATACGCAGTATTTT
TRBD1,.,17,TRBJ1-3,TRBV19,CASSPLTRTGSGNTIYF,TGTGCCAGTAGTCCATTGACCCGGACAGGCTCTGGAAACACCATATATTTT
.,.,13,TRBJ2-5,TRBV2,CASSGGPRETQYF,TGTGCCAGCAGTGGGGGGCCCCGAGAGACCCAGTACTTC
.,.,15,TRBJ1-2,TRBV7-8,CASSLETGPSYGYTF,TGTGCCAGCAGCTTAGAGACAGGACCTTCCTATGGCTACACCTTC